This T cell receptor beta chain appears in the sequencing data of a study of OX40 agonist ivuxolimab in advanced cancers. The overall study: Patients received ivuxolimab, an agonistic anti-OX40 (CD134) antibody. Intravenous ivuxolimab was administered to patients every 2 weeks at 0.01 to 10 mg/kg.

Clones were read by immunoSEQ multiplex PCR, and TCRdb kept only the in-frame ones, dropping some. The repertoire consists of approximately 45,000 clones, with roughly 87% occurring once and the leading ten covering 18%. J was trimmed by 6 bases and V by 3 bases; bases with no gene match: 14. Looked up from germline, CDR1 is SGDLS and CDR2 is YYNGEE. The CDR3 contains 16 residues. Notes on this clone: What it binds is unknown.

Overall study results and limits: The study found that CD8+ T cells averaged more expanded clones than CD4+.

The sequence was obtained from an adult with an advanced solid tumor such as melanoma, head and neck, liver or kidney cancer. V is TRBV9 and J is TRBJ1-1; 7 bases agree with TRBD1. The sequencing used CD4+ or CD8+ T cells sorted from blood, collected in a trial of the OX40 agonist ivuxolimab. CDR3 amino acids: CASSAPRDSLNSEAFF. Written as DNA, the CDR3 is TGTGCCAGCAGCGCGCCAAGGGACAGCCTCAACTCTGAAGCTTTCTTT.